The next 30 T cell receptor beta chains were all read from a single sample in a study of PD-L1 blockade in urothelial cancer. Generated by immunoSEQ multiplex PCR, the TCRdb table keeps only in-frame clones and is missing some. The table lists 90,000 to 130,000 clones, 75% to 95% of them singletons. Time point given: peripheral blood 6 weeks after treatment start. The source was PBMCs, collected around atezolizumab (anti-PD-L1) treatment. The receptors derive from a man between 60 and 75 years old with urothelial cancer.

The V and J genes are TRBV19 and TRBJ1-1, with TRBD1 identical over 11 bases. Germline V CDR1 and CDR2: LNHDA, SQIVND (reference sequence). V lost 3 bases, J lost 11 bases, and 8 bases stayed unmatched. There are 14 residues in the CDR3. The CDR3 here is CASSIGQGAMRAFF. The CDR3 nucleotides are TGTGCCAGTAGTATCGGACAGGGGGCAATGAGGGCTTTCTTT.

J is TRBJ2-7 and V is TRBV28; no firm D call. The CDR3 length is 12 residues. Trimming left V 6 bases short and J 2 bases short, with 8 bases between. The germline gives CDR1 MDHEN, CDR2 SYDVKM. Here the CDR3 DNA reads TGTGCCAGCAGCCAACAAACCTACGAGCAGTACTTC. It is translated as CASSQQTYEQYF. Based on the CDR3 plus reference TRBV28 and TRBJ2-7, the full variable domain is DVKVTQSSRYLVKRTGEKVFLECVQDMDHENMFWYRQDPGLGLRLIYFSYDVKMKEKGDIPEGYSVSREKKERFSLILESASTNQTSMYLCASSQQTYEQYFGPGTRLTVT.

This chain links TRBV7-3 with TRBJ2-7; 9 bases line up with TRBD2. V lost 3 bases, J lost 5 bases, and 5 bases stayed unmatched. The germline gives CDR1 SGHTA, CDR2 FQGTGA. There are 14 residues in the CDR3. The CDR3: CASSFSGSVHEQYF. The CDR3 coding sequence is TGTGCCAGCAGCTTTAGCGGGAGCGTCCACGAGCAGTACTTC.

This chain links TRBV7-2 with TRBJ1-1; D uncertain. With 5 bases removed from V and 0 bases from J, the gap between germline ends came to 10 bases. CDR1 is SGHTA and CDR2 is FQGNSA in the germline V gene. The CDR3 contains 14 residues. CDR3 in amino acids: CASSPAGVNTEAFF. Here the CDR3 DNA reads TGTGCCAGCAGCCCCGCCGGGGTGAACACTGAAGCTTTCTTT.

The rearrangement links TRBV7-3 to TRBJ2-1; TRBD2 matches at 10 bases. With V trimmed by 5 bases and J by 7 bases, 8 bases remained unmatched. The germline gives CDR1 SGHTA, CDR2 FQGTGA. This CDR3 region has 15 residues. The CDR3 DNA reads as TGTGCCAGCAGCCGAGCGGGGGGGCCAGGGAATGAGCAGTTCTTC. This gives the protein CASSRAGGPGNEQFF. The variable domain in full, completed from reference TRBV7-3 and TRBJ2-1, reads GAGVSQTPSNKVTEKGKYVELRCDPISGHTALYWYRQSLGQGPEFLIYFQGTGAADDSGLPNDRFFAVRPEGSVSTLKIQRTERGDSAVYLCASSRAGGPGNEQFFGPGTRLTVL.

V usage is TRBV7-2 and J usage is TRBJ2-7; TRBD2 aligns across 8 bases. The CDR3 totals 16 residues. Per the germline V gene, CDR1 is SGHTA and CDR2 is FQGNSA. The ends lost 5 bases at V and 0 bases at J; junction bases unmatched: 9. The CDR3 sequence is CASSTPPGLVSYEQYF. The CDR3 nucleotides read TGTGCCAGCAGCACGCCGCCGGGACTAGTCTCCTACGAGCAGTACTTC.

This CDR3 is CASSLGTDNQPQHF. CDR3 DNA sequence: TGTGCCAGCAGTTTAGGGACAGACAATCAGCCCCAGCATTTT. The rearrangement links TRBV28 to TRBJ1-5; 7 bases match TRBD1. V lost 2 bases to trimming and J lost 3 bases; unmatched junction nucleotides: 1. Germline lookup yields CDR1 MDHEN and CDR2 SYDVKM. The CDR3 extends over 14 amino acids.

The chain has TRBV18 and TRBJ2-3; D call uncertain. From germline, CDR1 is KGHSH and CDR2 LQKENI. V shed 2 bases and J shed 0 bases, with 6 bases lying between them. The CDR3 runs to 14 residues. The CDR3 coding sequence is TGTGCCAGCTCACCAATACAGAGCACAGATACGCAGTATTTT. Encoded protein: CASSPIQSTDTQYF.

This chain uses TRBV9 with TRBJ2-5; 9 positions match TRBD2. The CDR3 has 19 residues. Germline CDR1 is SGDLS and CDR2 is YYNGEE. J was trimmed by 6 bases and V by 0 bases; bases with no gene match: 18. The CDR3 nucleotides read TGTGCCAGCAGCGTAGGGTTGGGGGCGGGAGGGCCCTTGCGTCAGACCCAGTACTTC. This codes for CASSVGLGAGGPLRQTQYF.

This chain connects TRBV5-1 to TRBJ1-5, with a tentative D call TRBD1 (5 bases). The germline V gene encodes CDR1 SGHRS and CDR2 YFSETQ. Trimming shortened V by 2 bases and J by 7 bases, and 19 bases separated the two germline ends. The CDR3 sequence is 16 residues long. CDR3 DNA sequence: TGCGCCAGCAGCTTAGAAGGAGGGGAAATCGGCCAGCCCCAGCATTTT. Its translation is CASSLEGGEIGQPQHF. Using reference TRBV5-1 and TRBJ1-5 for the parts outside the CDR3, the full variable domain is KAGVTQTPRYLIKTRGQQVTLSCSPISGHRSVSWYQQTPGQGLQFLFEYFSETQRNKGNFPGRFSGRQFSNSRSEMNVSTLELGDSALYLCASSLEGGEIGQPQHFGDGTRLSIL.

CDR3: CASSQERQGLGTEAFF. CDR3 sequence (DNA): TGCGCCAGCAGCCAAGAGCGACAGGGGTTAGGCACTGAAGCTTTCTTT. V gene TRBV4-1 combines with J gene TRBJ1-1, with TRBD1 matching 8 bases. The CDR3 is made up of 16 amino acids. V shed 0 bases, J shed 4 bases, and the junction held 7 bases outside the gene matches. The germline gives CDR1 MGHRA, CDR2 YSYEKL.

The chain employs TRBV28 and TRBJ1-3; the match to TRBD1 covers 7 bases. V dropped 2 bases and J dropped 5; count of bases not matched to a gene: 3. This CDR3 region has 14 residues. Germline V gene data show CDR1 as MDHEN and CDR2 as SYDVKM. CDR3 residues: CASSLGTVRNTIYF. CDR3 nucleotide sequence: TGTGCCAGCAGTTTAGGGACAGTACGAAACACCATATATTTT.

The chain carries TRBV4-2 and TRBJ2-7, with D perhaps TRBD2 (6 bases). Germline CDR1 reads LGHNA; CDR2 reads YNFKEQ. The ends were cut back, 3 bases at V and 4 bases at J, with 10 bases in the middle. The CDR3 loop spans 13 amino acids. This CDR3 is CASSQNGGYEQYF. CDR3 sequence (DNA): TGTGCCAGCAGCCAGAACGGGGGATACGAGCAGTACTTC.

The chain joins TRBV7-6 to TRBJ2-5; 8 nucleotides match TRBD1. This CDR3 comprises 16 residues. The V segment lost 3 bases and the J segment 4 bases; nucleotides outside the gene matches: 10. The germline V gene has CDR1 SGHVS and CDR2 FNYEAQ. CDR3 sequence (DNA): TGTGCCAGCAGCTTTATAGGTGACAGGGGCCGAGAGACCCAGTACTTC. Protein product: CASSFIGDRGRETQYF.

The V call is TRBV28, the J call TRBJ1-2; TRBD1 agrees at 9 bases. The CDR3 sequence is 14 residues long. Losses at the gene ends were 8 bases for V and 1 base for J; bases not matched to a gene: 5. Per the germline V gene, CDR1 is MDHEN and CDR2 is SYDVKM. DNA for the CDR3: TGTGCCAGCGTGGGGGGACAGGGTAACTATGGCTACACCTTC. It is translated as CASVGGQGNYGYTF.

This rearrangement joins TRBV11-3 to TRBJ2-1, with 11 bases fitting TRBD2. CDR1 is SGHNT, CDR2 YENEEA, per germline. Trimming took 3 bases from V and 7 from J; bases not matched to a gene: 5. The CDR3 is 15 amino acids. CDR3 in DNA: TGTGCCAGCAGCTTCAGTAGCGGGAGGGGGAATGAGCAGTTCTTC. It yields the protein CASSFSSGRGNEQFF.

This chain connects TRBV16 to TRBJ1-2; D might be TRBD1 (6 bases). V was shortened by 0 bases and J by 10 bases, with 15 bases between the two germline ends. CDR3 length: 14 residues. The germline V gene encodes CDR1 KGHSY and CDR2 FQNENV. DNA for the CDR3: TGTGCCAGCAGCCAATCTCGGACAGCGGTGGACTACACCTTC. The encoded protein is CASSQSRTAVDYTF.

As for this clone: At one boundary the junction diverges from the germline segment, which might be a read error. The chain is built from TRBV6-1 and TRBJ2-7; 10 nucleotides match TRBD2. Germline V gene data show CDR1 as MNHNS and CDR2 as SASEGT. The CDR3 totals 13 residues. The CDR3 loop is CASRTSGHIYLHF. The DNA for the CDR3 is TGTGCCAGCAGGACTAGCGGGCACATTTATCTTCACTTT.

This CDR3 is CASSPGPGGGYTF. In DNA form, the CDR3 reads TGTGCCAGCAGCCCCGGGCCCGGGGGTGGCTACACCTTC. The genes are TRBV7-6 and TRBJ1-2; the D gene is possibly TRBD1 (5 bases). Germline V lookup: CDR1 SGHVS, CDR2 FNYEAQ. The CDR3 contains 13 residues. V shed 5 bases and J shed 7 bases, with 14 bases lying between them.

This rearrangement joins TRBV19 to TRBJ1-5; tentatively, D is TRBD1 (6 bases). This CDR3 has 15 residues. The germline CDR1 and CDR2 sequences are LNHDA and SQIVND (reference sequence). V shed 9 bases and J shed 3 bases, with 18 bases lying between them. CDR3 DNA sequence: TGTGCCAGCCAGAGATTACAGGGCTACAATCAGCCCCAGCATTTT. It encodes CASQRLQGYNQPQHF. The whole variable domain, filled in from reference TRBV19 and TRBJ1-5, reads DGGITQSPKYLFRKEGQNVTLSCEQNLNHDAMYWYRQDPGQGLRLIYYSQIVNDFQKGDIAEGYSVSREKKESFPLTVTSAQKNPTAFYLCASQRLQGYNQPQHFGDGTRLSIL.

The V gene is TRBV5-1, the J gene TRBJ2-3; tentative D call: TRBD2 (6 bases). The CDR3 has 15 residues. CDR1 and CDR2 from the germline V gene are SGHRS and YFSETQ. Trimming left V 0 bases short and J 1 base short, with 9 bases between. The CDR3 bases are TGCGCCAGCAGCTTGGCGGGGGTGGGCACAGATACGCAGTATTTT. Amino acids: CASSLAGVGTDTQYF.

Here the CDR3 DNA reads TGTGCCAGCAGTAGACAGTTGACGGGTGAAAAACTGTTTTTT. Translating it yields CASSRQLTGEKLFF. V and J are TRBV6-5 and TRBJ1-4, with TRBD1 as a possible D gene (5 bases). The CDR3 contains 14 residues. CDR1 and CDR2 from the germline V gene are MNHEY and SVGAGI. V lost 5 bases and J lost 7, with 14 bases in between.

V is TRBV7-8 and J is TRBJ1-2; 7 bases map to TRBD1. Per the germline V gene, CDR1 is SGHVS and CDR2 is FQNEAQ. The CDR3 has 12 amino acids. Trimming removed 8 bases from V and 6 bases from J; junction bases left unmatched: 6. The chain's CDR3 is CASSRGRDGYTF. The DNA of the CDR3 is TGTGCCAGCTCCAGGGGGAGAGATGGCTACACCTTC.

The CDR3 DNA follows: TGCGCCAGCAGCTGGACGATAAAGGGGGACTCACCCCTCCACTTT. Protein sequence: CASSWTIKGDSPLHF. The gene calls are TRBV5-1 and TRBJ1-6; TRBD1 might be the D (6 bases). The length of the CDR3 is 15 residues. The V and J ends lost 3 bases and 10 bases respectively, with 17 bases between them. Germline assignment: CDR1 SGHRS and CDR2 YFSETQ. Using reference TRBV5-1 and TRBJ1-6 for the parts outside the CDR3, the full variable domain is KAGVTQTPRYLIKTRGQQVTLSCSPISGHRSVSWYQQTPGQGLQFLFEYFSETQRNKGNFPGRFSGRQFSNSRSEMNVSTLELGDSALYLCASSWTIKGDSPLHFGNGTRLTVT.

The J gene is TRBJ2-7, the V gene TRBV9; D is undetermined. Trimming took off 0 bases at V and 5 bases at J, with 6 bases between the two ends. Germline V gene data show CDR1 as SGDLS and CDR2 as YYNGEE. This CDR3 has 12 residues. CDR3 DNA: TGTGCCAGCAGCGTAGATGGCAACGAGCAGTACTTC. Translated: CASSVDGNEQYF. The complete variable domain, with remaining parts taken from reference TRBV9 and TRBJ2-7, reads DSGVTQTPKHLITATGQRVTLRCSPRSGDLSVYWYQQSLDQGLQFLIQYYNGEERAKGNILERFSAQQFPDLHSELNLSSLELGDSALYFCASSVDGNEQYFGPGTRLTVT.

V usage is TRBV7-2 and J usage is TRBJ2-5, with 7 bases lining up with TRBD1. The trim removed 5 bases at V and 2 bases at J, leaving 5 bases unmatched. Germline CDR1 and CDR2: SGHTA and FQGNSA. The CDR3 has 14 residues. CDR3 bases: TGTGCCAGCAGCCTCAACAGGGGACAAGAGACCCAGTACTTC. Translation: CASSLNRGQETQYF. Variable domain in full (rest from reference TRBV7-2 and TRBJ2-5): GAGVSQSPSNKVTEKGKDVELRCDPISGHTALYWYRQSLGQGLEFLIYFQGNSAPDKSGLPSDRFSAERTGGSVSTLTIQRTQQEDSAVYLCASSLNRGQETQYFGPGTRLLVL.

V gene TRBV5-5 combines with J gene TRBJ2-3; 8 bases are a match to TRBD1. Trimming removed 3 bases from V and 5 bases from J; junction bases left unmatched: 5. The CDR3 consists of 14 residues. Per the germline V gene, CDR1 is SGHKS and CDR2 is YYEKEE (reference sequence). CDR3 coding DNA: TGTGCCAGCAGCTATCAGGGGGCAGAAGATACGCAGTATTTT. This encodes CASSYQGAEDTQYF.

The chain employs TRBV5-1 and TRBJ2-2, with D possibly being TRBD1 (6 bases). Trimming removed 6 bases at V and 8 bases at J, with 17 bases between. The V gene's germline CDR1 is SGHRS and CDR2 YFSETQ. The CDR3 runs 14 residues. CDR3 sequence: CASNLNDRTGELFF. Here the CDR3 DNA reads TGCGCCAGCAACCTCAATGACAGGACTGGGGAGCTGTTTTTT.

The chain joins TRBV9 to TRBJ2-5; a weak D match, TRBD1 (5 bases). The CDR3 sequence is 15 residues long. Germline lookup yields CDR1 SGDLS and CDR2 YYNGEE. V lost 0 bases to trimming and J lost 4 bases, with 13 bases between them. The CDR3 bases are TGTGCCAGCAGCGTAGCAGGGCGACCCCCAGAGACCCAGTACTTC. This sequence encodes CASSVAGRPPETQYF.

This sequence joins TRBV6-5 and TRBJ1-1; 7 bases line up with TRBD1. V was clipped by 7 bases and J by 6 bases; unmatched bases: 8. Germline V gene lookup returns CDR1 MNHEY and CDR2 SVGAGI. The CDR3 length is 13 residues. DNA for the CDR3: TGTGCCAGCAAAGGACAGGCGGTGTCTGAAGCTTTCTTT. Translating gives CASKGQAVSEAFF.